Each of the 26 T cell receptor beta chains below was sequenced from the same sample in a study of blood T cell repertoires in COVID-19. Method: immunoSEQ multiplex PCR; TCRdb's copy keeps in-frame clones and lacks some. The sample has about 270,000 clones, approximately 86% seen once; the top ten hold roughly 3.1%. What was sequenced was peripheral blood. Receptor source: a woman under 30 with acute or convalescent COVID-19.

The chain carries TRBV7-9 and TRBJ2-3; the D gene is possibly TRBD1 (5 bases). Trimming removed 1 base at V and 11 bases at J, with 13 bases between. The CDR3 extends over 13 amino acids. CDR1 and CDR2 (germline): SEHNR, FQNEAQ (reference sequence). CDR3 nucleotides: TGTGCCAGCAGCTTAGTAGGGGTTGGAATGCAGTATTTT. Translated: CASSLVGVGMQYF. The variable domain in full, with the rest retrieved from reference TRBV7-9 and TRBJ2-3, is DTGVSQNPRHKITKRGQNVTFRCDPISEHNRLYWYRQTLGQGPEFLTYFQNEAQLEKSRLLSDRFSAERPKGSFSTLEIQRTEQGDSAMYLCASSLVGVGMQYFGPGTRLTVL.

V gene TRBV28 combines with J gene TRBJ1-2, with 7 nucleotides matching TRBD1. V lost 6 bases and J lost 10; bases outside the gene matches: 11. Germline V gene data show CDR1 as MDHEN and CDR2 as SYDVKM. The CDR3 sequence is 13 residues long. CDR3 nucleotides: TGTGCCAGCAGCCCCGACAGGGTGGTCGTCTACACCTTC. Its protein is CASSPDRVVVYTF.

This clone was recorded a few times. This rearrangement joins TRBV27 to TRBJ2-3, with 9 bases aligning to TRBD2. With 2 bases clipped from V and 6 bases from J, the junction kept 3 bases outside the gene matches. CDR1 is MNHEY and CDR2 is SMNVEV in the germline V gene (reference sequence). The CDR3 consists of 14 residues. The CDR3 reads CASSLLAGTDTQYF. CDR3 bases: TGTGCCAGCAGTTTACTAGCGGGAACCGATACGCAGTATTTT.

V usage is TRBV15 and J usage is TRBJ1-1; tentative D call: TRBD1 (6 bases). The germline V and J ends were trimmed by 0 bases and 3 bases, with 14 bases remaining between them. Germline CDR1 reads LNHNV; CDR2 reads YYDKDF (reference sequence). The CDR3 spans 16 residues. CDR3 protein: CATSREGGDTDTEAFF. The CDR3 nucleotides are TGTGCCACCAGCAGAGAGGGGGGGGACACCGACACTGAAGCTTTCTTT.

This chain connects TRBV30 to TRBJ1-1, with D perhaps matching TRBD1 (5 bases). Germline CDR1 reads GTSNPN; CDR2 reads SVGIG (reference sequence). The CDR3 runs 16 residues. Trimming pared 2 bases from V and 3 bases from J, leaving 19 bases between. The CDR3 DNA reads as TGTGCCTGGAGTCCCCCTCTAGACAGCGGGGACACTGAAGCTTTCTTT. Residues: CAWSPPLDSGDTEAFF.

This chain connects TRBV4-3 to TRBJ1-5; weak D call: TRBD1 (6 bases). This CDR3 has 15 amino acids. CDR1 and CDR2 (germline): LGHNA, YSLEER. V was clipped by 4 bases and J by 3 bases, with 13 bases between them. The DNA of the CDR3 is TGCGCCAGCAGCCTTTCCCGGGACAACAATCAGCCCCAGCATTTT. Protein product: CASSLSRDNNQPQHF.

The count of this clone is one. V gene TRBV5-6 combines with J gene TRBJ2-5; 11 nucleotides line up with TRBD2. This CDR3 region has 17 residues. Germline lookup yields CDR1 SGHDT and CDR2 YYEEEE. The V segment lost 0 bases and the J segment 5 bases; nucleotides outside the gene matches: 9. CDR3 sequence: CASSLAPTSGGEETQYF. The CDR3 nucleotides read TGTGCCAGCAGCTTGGCGCCTACTAGCGGGGGTGAGGAGACCCAGTACTTC.

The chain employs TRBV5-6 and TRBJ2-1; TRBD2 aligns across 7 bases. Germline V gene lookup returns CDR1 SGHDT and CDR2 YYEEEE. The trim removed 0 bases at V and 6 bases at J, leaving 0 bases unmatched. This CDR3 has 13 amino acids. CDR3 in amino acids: CASSLGLANEQFF. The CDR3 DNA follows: TGTGCCAGCAGCTTGGGACTAGCCAATGAGCAGTTCTTC.

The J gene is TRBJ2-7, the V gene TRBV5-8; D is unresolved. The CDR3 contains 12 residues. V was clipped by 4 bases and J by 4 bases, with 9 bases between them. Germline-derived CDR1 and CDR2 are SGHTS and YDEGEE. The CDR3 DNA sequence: TGTGCCAGCAGCCCCCCCGGGTACGAGCAGTACTTC. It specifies CASSPPGYEQYF.

The CDR3 region has the DNA TGCGCCAGCAGCTTGACAGGGGGGACTGAAGCTTTCTTT. Protein sequence: CASSLTGGTEAFF. The genes are TRBV5-1 and TRBJ1-1, with 8 bases identical to TRBD1. The CDR3 consists of 13 residues. The trim removed 1 base at V and 5 bases at J, leaving 1 base unmatched. Germline V gives CDR1 SGHRS, CDR2 YFSETQ.

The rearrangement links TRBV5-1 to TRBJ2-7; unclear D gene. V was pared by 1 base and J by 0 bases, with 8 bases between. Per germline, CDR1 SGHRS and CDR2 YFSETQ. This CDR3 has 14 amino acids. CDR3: CASSLSSSSYEQYF. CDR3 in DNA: TGCGCCAGCAGCTTGTCCTCTAGCTCCTACGAGCAGTACTTC.

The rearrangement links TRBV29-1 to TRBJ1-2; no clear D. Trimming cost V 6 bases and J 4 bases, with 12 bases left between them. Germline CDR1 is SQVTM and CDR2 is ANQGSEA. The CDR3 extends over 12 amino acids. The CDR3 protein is CSVLHGSYGYTF. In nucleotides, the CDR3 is TGCAGCGTACTACACGGTTCCTATGGCTACACCTTC.

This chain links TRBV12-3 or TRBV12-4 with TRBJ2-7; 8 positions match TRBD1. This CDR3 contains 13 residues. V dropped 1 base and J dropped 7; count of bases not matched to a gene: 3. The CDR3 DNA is TGTGCCAGCAGTTTAGTACAGGGGGATGAGCAGTACTTC. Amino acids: CASSLVQGDEQYF.

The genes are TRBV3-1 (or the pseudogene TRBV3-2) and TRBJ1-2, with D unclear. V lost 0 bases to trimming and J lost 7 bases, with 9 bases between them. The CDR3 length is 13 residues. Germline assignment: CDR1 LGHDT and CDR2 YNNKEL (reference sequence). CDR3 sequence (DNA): TGTGCCAGCAGCCAAGACGGGGTCCGTGGCTACACCTTC. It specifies CASSQDGVRGYTF.

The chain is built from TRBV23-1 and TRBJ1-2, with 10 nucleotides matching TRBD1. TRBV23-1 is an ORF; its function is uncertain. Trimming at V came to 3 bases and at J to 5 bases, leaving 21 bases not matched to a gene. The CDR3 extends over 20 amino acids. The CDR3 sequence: CASSHRHDWDRGPGRYGYTF. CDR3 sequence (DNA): TGCGCCAGCAGTCACCGGCATGATTGGGACAGGGGCCCTGGAAGGTATGGCTACACCTTC.

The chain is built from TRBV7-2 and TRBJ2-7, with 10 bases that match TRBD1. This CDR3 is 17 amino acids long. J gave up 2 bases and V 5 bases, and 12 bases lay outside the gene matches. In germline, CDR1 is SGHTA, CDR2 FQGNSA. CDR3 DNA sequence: TGTGCCAGCAGCAATAGAGGGGGACAGGGGAATACCTACGAGCAGTACTTC. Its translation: CASSNRGGQGNTYEQYF.

CDR3 nucleotides: TGCGCCAGCAGGGGAGCGGGTGGGACAGATACGCAGTATTTT. Translated: CASRGAGGTDTQYF. The chain recombines TRBV5-1 with TRBJ2-3, with a possible D match to TRBD2 (6 bases). V gave up 5 bases and J gave up 3 bases, with 13 bases separating them. Looked up from germline, CDR1 is SGHRS and CDR2 is YFSETQ. The CDR3 covers 14 residues.

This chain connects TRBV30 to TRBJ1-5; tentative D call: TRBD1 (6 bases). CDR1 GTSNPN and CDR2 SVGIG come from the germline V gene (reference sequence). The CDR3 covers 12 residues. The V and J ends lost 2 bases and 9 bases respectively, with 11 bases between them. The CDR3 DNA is TGTGCCTGGAGTTGGGGGCCTGGGCCCCAGCATTTT. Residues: CAWSWGPGPQHF.

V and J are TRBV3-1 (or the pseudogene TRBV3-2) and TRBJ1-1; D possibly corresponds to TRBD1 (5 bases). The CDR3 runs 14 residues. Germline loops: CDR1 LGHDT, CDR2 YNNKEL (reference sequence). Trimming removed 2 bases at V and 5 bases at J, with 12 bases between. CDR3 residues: CASSQRDRGTEAFF. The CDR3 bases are TGTGCCAGCAGCCAAAGGGATCGGGGGACTGAAGCTTTCTTT.

CDR3 sequence: CSVEGAEREPYNEQFF. CDR3 in DNA: TGCAGCGTTGAAGGGGCGGAGCGGGAGCCCTACAATGAGCAGTTCTTC. This sequence joins TRBV29-1 and TRBJ2-1; TRBD2 agrees at 8 bases. Germline-derived CDR1 and CDR2 are SQVTM and ANQGSEA. This CDR3 has 16 amino acids. Trimming removed 1 base from V and 2 bases from J; junction bases left unmatched: 7.

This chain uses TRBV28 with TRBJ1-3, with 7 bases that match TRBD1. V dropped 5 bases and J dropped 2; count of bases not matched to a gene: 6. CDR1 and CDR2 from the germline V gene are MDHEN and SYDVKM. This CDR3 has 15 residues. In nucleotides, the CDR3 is TGTGCCAGCAGTACCACAGGGGTCGCTGGAAACACCATATATTTT. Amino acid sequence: CASSTTGVAGNTIYF. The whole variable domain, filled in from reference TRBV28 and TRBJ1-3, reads DVKVTQSSRYLVKRTGEKVFLECVQDMDHENMFWYRQDPGLGLRLIYFSYDVKMKEKGDIPEGYSVSREKKERFSLILESASTNQTSMYLCASSTTGVAGNTIYFGEGSWLTVV.

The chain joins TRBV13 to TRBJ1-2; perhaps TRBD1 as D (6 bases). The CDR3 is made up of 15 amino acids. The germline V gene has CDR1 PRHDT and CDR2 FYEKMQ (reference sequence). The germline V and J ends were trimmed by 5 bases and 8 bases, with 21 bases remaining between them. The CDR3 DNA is TGTGCCAGCAGCACCTGGACAGTACTCCCCAAGGGCTACACCTTC. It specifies CASSTWTVLPKGYTF.

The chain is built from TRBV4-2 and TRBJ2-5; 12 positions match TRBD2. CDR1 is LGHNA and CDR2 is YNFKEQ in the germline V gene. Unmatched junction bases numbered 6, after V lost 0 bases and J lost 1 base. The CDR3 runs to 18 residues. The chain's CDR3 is CASSQELLAGGFQETQYF. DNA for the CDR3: TGTGCCAGCAGCCAAGAATTACTAGCGGGAGGCTTCCAAGAGACCCAGTACTTC.

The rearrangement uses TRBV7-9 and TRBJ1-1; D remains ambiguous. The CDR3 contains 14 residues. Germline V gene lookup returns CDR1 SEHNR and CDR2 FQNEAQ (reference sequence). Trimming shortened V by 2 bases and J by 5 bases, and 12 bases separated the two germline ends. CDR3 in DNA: TGTGCCAGCAGCTTACTGGGAGGCCGGACTGAAGCTTTCTTT. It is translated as CASSLLGGRTEAFF.

The CDR3 DNA reads as TGTGCCAGCAACCCGAGCAGGGTTACTGGGGCCAACGTCCTGACTTTC. Protein sequence: CASNPSRVTGANVLTF. This chain connects TRBV27 to TRBJ2-6, with D possibly matching TRBD1 (5 bases). This CDR3 has 16 amino acids. Germline CDR1 reads MNHEY; CDR2 reads SMNVEV (reference sequence). V dropped 7 bases and J dropped 2 bases, with 15 bases sitting between them.

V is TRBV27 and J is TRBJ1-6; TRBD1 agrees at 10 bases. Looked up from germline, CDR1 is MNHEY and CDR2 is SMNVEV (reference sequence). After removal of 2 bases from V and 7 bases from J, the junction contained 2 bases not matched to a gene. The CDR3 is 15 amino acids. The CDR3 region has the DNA TGTGCCAGCAGTTTAATGGACAGGGGGAATTCACCCCTCCACTTT. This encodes CASSLMDRGNSPLHF.